This TCR beta chain originates from a study of CD8+CD57+ T cells in acquired aplastic anemia. The length of the CDR3 is 11 residues. The junction had 4 bases not matched to a gene; V was cut back by 11 bases and J by 8 bases. Germline V gene data show CDR1 as LNHDA and CDR2 as SQIVND (reference sequence). CD8+CD57+ cell expansion had been shown by flow cytometry in patients chosen for sequencing. Comments on this clonotype: Its antigen is not identified.

Profiling that covered TCR beta VDJ and CDR3 relied on genomic DNA as its template. TCRdb independently ran MiXCR on the reads; one entry per CDR3 protein. The repertoire holds approximately 100,000 distinct CDR3 sequences, with less than 75% as singletons. Findings of the study overall: The number of CD8+ CDR3 sequences shared by patients and controls was twenty-nine.

This TCR came from a human donor with aplastic anemia. The chain is built from TRBV19 and TRBJ2-1; the match to TRBD1 covers 9 bases. The sequenced sample consisted of sorted CD4+, CD8+, or CD8+CD57+ T cells (not recorded which) from PBMCs. This chain's CDR3 is CASGQGHEQFF. CDR3 coding DNA: TGTGCCTCTGGACAGGGGCATGAGCAGTTCTTC.